This T cell receptor (beta chain) was profiled in a study of STAT5B mutations in CD4+ large granular lymphocyte leukemia. In the study overall: Among healthy controls, a particular HLA allele went with more CDR3 'QG' motifs. Overall study findings and caveats: Top patient clones used TRBV06 genes more often: 8/27 versus 2/35 in controls.

Sequenced by immunoSEQ multiplex PCR; TCRdb stores in-frame clones only, minus some. The table shows roughly 48,000 clones, with about 70% occurring only once. CDR3 length: 13 residues. The V end lost 9 bases, the J end lost 1 base, and 12 bases lay between the germline ends. Germline V gene data show CDR1 as ENHRY and CDR2 as SYGVKD. Control samples were healthy donors' buffy coats. On this clone: No antigen is known for it.

The specimen sequenced was CD4+ T cells from blood buffy coats. The TCR was taken from a human donor in good health. The chain employs TRBV10-3 and TRBJ2-5; D might be TRBD2 (5 bases). CDR3 nucleotide sequence: TGTGCCATAGCGGACTTTGTCCAAGAGACCCAGTACTTC. Translating it yields CAIADFVQETQYF.